The TCR beta chain described here comes from a study of CD8 T cells in Susac syndrome. Regarding this clonotype: Its antigen is unidentified.

Germline loops: CDR1 MNHEY, CDR2 SMNVEV (reference sequence). The ends were cut back, 0 bases at V and 7 bases at J, with 13 bases in the middle. This CDR3 comprises 15 residues. Random hexamers were used to reverse transcribe an amount of roughly 0.5 to 1 ug RNA. An immunoSEQ multiplex PCR amplified TCR beta CDR3 over 54 Vbeta and 13 Jbeta. Each CDR3 protein is one row after TCRdb ran MiXCR on the immunoSEQ multiplex PCR reads. This table holds 150,000 to 200,000 distinct CDR3 sequences, 90% to 95% found once. Study results and caveats: The study recognized that the number of individuals in its TCR sequencing and HLA analysis was relatively small.

The sample taken for sequencing was CD4+ T cells from PBMCs. The TCR sequence derives from a human donor with Susac syndrome. The J gene is TRBJ2-1, the V gene TRBV27; unclear D gene. The CDR3, as DNA: TGTGCCAGCAGTTTATCCTTTACTTCCAGGAATGAGCAGTTCTTC. It translates to CASSLSFTSRNEQFF.